This is a list of T cell receptor beta chains from one sample in a study of response to subunit inactivated influenza vaccine. MiXCR was run by TCRdb on the RT-PCR reads, yielding one entry per CDR3 protein. This sample carries around 520,000 distinct CDR3 sequences, 25% of them seen once, and the ten largest clones take approximately 1.9%. The sequences come from CD4+ T cells sorted from PBMCs, collected 4 to 6 days after vaccination. The receptors stem from a man aged 50 or older who received an inactivated influenza vaccine. The CDR3 runs from the conserved cysteine through the conserved F or W. The D gene is left open where the match is weak. Some rows mark clone size as missing; the rest say once, few, many or name a class of expanded clone.

>.|.|TRBV20-1|TRBJ1-2
CSPTSLHWNYGYTF
TGCAGTCCTACTTCCTTACACTGGAACTATGGCTACACCTTC
>few|TRBD1|TRBV7-9|TRBJ2-7
CASSLPGQGYTEQYF
TGTGCCAGCAGCTTACCCGGACAGGGTTATACCGAGCAGTACTTC
>once|.|TRBV6-5|TRBJ1-5
CASSYNRENNQPQHF
TGTGCCAGCAGTTACAACAGGGAGAACAATCAGCCCCAGCATTTT
>few|.|TRBV6-5|TRBJ2-7
CASILGGPLEEQYF
TGTGCCAGCATTTTAGGTGGCCCTCTGGAGGAGCAGTACTTC
>few|TRBD2|TRBV15|TRBJ2-1
CATSPRRAGGRIDNEQFF
TGTGCCACCAGCCCTAGACGAGCGGGAGGCCGAATCGACAATGAGCAGTTCTTC
>.|.|TRBV30|TRBJ2-5
CAWSRGKKETQYF
TGTGCCTGGAGTAGGGGCAAGAAAGAGACCCAGTACTTC
>.|TRBD2|TRBV4-3|TRBJ2-6
CASSPRTSGSSGANVLTF
TGCGCCAGCAGCCCCCGGACTAGCGGAAGCTCTGGGGCCAACGTCCTGACTTTC
>many|.|TRBV29-1|TRBJ2-7
CSVASYEQYF
TGCAGCGTAGCCTCCTACGAGCAGTACTTC
>few|TRBD2|TRBV7-9|TRBJ2-2
CASSLIAGVTGELFF
TGTGCCAGCAGCTTAATAGCGGGGGTCACCGGGGAGCTGTTTTTT
>few|TRBD1|TRBV28|TRBJ2-7
CATRTGWAYEQYF
TGTGCCACCAGGACAGGGTGGGCCTACGAGCAGTACTTC
>few|.|TRBV7-9|TRBJ2-1
CASSPRGQTYNEQFF
TGTGCCAGCAGCCCGAGGGGCCAGACCTACAATGAGCAGTTCTTC
>.|.|TRBV25-1|TRBJ2-1
CASSESFKGSPNEQFF
TGTGCCAGCAGTGAAAGTTTCAAGGGCTCGCCCAATGAGCAGTTCTTC
>.|.|TRBV28|TRBJ2-7
CASSPGGSRAYEQYF
TGTGCCAGCAGCCCAGGCGGGTCGAGAGCCTACGAGCAGTACTTC
>few|TRBD2|TRBV5-1|TRBJ2-3
CASSGGLAGGISTDTQYF
TGCGCCAGCAGCGGGGGACTAGCGGGAGGGATTAGCACAGATACGCAGTATTTT
>few|.|TRBV12-3/TRBV12-4|TRBJ1-2
CASTFGQSGYTF
TGTGCCAGCACCTTCGGACAGAGCGGCTACACCTTC
>.|TRBD2|TRBV11-2|TRBJ2-7
CASSFGAGPFYEQYF
TGTGCCAGCAGCTTTGGAGCGGGGCCGTTCTACGAGCAGTACTTC
>few|.|TRBV27|TRBJ2-3
CASSFPGGGHPSTDTQYF
TGTGCCAGCAGTTTCCCAGGGGGGGGACACCCTAGCACAGATACGCAGTATTTT
>.|TRBD2|TRBV5-1|TRBJ2-2
CASSQYLAGGELFF
TGCGCCAGCAGCCAATACCTAGCGGGCGGGGAGCTGTTTTTT
>.|TRBD2|TRBV4-2|TRBJ2-2
CASSQEASGGTTGELFF
TGTGCCAGCAGCCAAGAGGCTAGCGGGGGAACCACCGGGGAGCTGTTTTTT
>.|TRBD1|TRBV3-1|TRBJ2-5
CASSRQGTGGTQYF
TGTGCCAGCAGCCGACAGGGAACCGGCGGGACCCAGTACTTC
>few|TRBD1|TRBV5-1|TRBJ2-7
CASSQGQGSGEQYF
TGCGCCAGCAGCCAGGGACAGGGATCGGGAGAGCAGTACTTC
>.|TRBD2|TRBV12-3/TRBV12-4|TRBJ2-5
CASSLALVLAGGGETQYF
TGTGCCAGCAGTTTAGCGCTGGTACTAGCGGGGGGAGGAGAGACCCAGTACTTC
>.|TRBD1|TRBV28|TRBJ2-1
CASRRGQNYNEQFF
TGTGCCAGCAGACGGGGACAGAACTACAATGAGCAGTTCTTC
>.|.|TRBV5-1|TRBJ1-4
CASSPMEGRGNEKLFF
TGCGCCAGCAGCCCGATGGAGGGACGGGGTAATGAAAAACTGTTTTTT
>few|.|TRBV12-3/TRBV12-4|TRBJ2-7
CASSLAGATLYEQYF
TGTGCCAGCAGTTTAGCGGGAGCCACGTTGTACGAGCAGTACTTC
>few|TRBD1|TRBV20-1|TRBJ1-4
CSATTGGSEKLFF
TGCAGTGCGACGACAGGGGGCTCTGAAAAACTGTTTTTT